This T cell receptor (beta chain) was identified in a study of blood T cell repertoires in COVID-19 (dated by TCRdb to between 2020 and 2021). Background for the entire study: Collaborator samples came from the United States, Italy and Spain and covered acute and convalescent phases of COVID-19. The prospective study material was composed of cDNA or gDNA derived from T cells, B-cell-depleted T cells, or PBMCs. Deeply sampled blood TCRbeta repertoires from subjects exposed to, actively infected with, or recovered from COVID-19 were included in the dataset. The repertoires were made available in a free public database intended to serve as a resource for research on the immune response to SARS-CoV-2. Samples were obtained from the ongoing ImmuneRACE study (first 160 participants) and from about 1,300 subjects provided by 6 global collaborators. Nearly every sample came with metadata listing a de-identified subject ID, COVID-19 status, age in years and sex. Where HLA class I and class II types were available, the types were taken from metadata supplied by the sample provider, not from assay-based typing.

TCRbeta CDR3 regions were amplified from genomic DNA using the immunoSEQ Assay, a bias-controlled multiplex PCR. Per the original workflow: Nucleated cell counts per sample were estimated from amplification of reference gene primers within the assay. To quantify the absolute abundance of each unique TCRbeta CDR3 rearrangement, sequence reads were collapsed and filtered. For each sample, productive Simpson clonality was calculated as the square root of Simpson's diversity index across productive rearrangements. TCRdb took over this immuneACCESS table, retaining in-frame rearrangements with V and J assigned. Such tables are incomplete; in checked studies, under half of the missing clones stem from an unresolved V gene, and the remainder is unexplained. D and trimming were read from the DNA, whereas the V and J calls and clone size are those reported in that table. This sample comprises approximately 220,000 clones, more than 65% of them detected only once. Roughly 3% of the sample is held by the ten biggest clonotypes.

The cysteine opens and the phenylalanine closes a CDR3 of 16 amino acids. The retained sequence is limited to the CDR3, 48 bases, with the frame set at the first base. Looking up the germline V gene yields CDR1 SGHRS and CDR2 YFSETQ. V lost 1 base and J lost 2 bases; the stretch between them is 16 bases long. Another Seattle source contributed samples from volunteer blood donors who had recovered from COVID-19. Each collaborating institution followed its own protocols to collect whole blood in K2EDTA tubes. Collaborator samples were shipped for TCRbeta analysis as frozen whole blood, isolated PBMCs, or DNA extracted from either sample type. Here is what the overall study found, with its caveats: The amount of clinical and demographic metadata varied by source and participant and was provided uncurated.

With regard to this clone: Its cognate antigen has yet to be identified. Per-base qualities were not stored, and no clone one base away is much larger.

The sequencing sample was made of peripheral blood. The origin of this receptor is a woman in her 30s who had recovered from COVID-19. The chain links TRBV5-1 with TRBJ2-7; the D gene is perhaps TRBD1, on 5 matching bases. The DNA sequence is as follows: TGCGCCAGCAGCTTGTACAGGAACTCCGCGACCTACGAGCAGTACTTC. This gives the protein CASSLYRNSATYEQYF.